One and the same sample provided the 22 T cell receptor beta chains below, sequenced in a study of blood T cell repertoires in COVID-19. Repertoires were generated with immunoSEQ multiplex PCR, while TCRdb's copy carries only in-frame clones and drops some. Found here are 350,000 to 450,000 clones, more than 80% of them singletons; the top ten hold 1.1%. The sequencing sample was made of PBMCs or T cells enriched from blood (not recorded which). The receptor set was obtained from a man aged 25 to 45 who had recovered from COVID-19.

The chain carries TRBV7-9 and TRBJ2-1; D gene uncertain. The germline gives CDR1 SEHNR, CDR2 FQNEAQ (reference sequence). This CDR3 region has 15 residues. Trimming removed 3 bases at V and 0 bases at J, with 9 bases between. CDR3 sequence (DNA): TGTGCCAGCAGCTTCAGATCCAGCTCCTACAATGAGCAGTTCTTC. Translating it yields CASSFRSSSYNEQFF.

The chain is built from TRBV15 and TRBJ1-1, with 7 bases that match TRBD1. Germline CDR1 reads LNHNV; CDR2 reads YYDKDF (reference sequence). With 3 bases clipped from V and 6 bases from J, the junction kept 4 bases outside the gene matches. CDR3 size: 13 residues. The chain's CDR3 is CATSSRGAAEAFF. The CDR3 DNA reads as TGTGCCACCAGCAGCAGGGGGGCGGCTGAAGCTTTCTTT.

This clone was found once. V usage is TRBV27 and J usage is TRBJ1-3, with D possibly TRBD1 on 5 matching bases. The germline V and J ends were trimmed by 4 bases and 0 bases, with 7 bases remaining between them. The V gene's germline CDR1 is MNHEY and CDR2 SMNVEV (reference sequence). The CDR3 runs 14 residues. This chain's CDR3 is CASSSQVSGNTIYF. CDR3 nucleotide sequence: TGTGCCAGCAGTTCACAGGTCTCTGGAAACACCATATATTTT.

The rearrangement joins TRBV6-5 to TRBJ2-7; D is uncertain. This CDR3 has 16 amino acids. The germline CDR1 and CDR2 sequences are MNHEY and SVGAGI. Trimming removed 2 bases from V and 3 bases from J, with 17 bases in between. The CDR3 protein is CASSYGAGDSYYEQYF. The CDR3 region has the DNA TGTGCCAGCAGTTACGGAGCCGGTGACTCGTACTACGAGCAGTACTTC.

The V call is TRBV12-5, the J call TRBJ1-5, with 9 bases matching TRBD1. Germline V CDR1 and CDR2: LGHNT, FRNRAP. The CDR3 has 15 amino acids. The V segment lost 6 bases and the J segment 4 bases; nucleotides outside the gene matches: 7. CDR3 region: CASGEPDRGNQPQHF. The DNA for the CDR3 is TGTGCTAGTGGGGAACCGGACAGGGGAAATCAGCCCCAGCATTTT.

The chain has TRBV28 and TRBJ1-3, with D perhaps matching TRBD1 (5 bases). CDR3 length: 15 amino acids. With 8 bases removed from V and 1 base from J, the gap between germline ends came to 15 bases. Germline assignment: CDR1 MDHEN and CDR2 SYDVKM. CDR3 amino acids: CASLPGLLSGNTIYF. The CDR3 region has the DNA TGTGCCAGCCTCCCAGGGCTCTTATCTGGAAACACCATATATTTT.

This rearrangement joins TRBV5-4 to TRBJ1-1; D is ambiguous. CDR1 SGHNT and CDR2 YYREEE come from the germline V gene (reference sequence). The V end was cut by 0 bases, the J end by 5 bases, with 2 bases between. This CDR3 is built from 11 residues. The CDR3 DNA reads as TGTGCCAGCAGCTTGGCGACTGAAGCTTTCTTT. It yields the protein CASSLATEAFF.

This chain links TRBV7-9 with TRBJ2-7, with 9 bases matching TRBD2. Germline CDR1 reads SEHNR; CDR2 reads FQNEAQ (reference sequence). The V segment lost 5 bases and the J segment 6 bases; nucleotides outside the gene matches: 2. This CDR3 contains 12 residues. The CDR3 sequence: CASSAGGLEQYF. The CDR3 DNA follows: TGTGCCAGCAGCGCGGGGGGGCTCGAGCAGTACTTC.

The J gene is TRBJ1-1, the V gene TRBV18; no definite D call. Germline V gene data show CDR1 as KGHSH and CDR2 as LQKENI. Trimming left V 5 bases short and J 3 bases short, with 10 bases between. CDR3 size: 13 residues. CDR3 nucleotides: TGTGCCAGCTCAAAAATGGAGGACACTGAAGCTTTCTTT. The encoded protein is CASSKMEDTEAFF.

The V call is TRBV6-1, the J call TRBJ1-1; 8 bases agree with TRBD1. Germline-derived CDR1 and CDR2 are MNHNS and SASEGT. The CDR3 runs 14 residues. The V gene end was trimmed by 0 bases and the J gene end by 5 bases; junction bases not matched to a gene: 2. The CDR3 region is CASSEARQGTEAFF. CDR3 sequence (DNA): TGTGCCAGCAGTGAAGCCCGACAGGGGACTGAAGCTTTCTTT.

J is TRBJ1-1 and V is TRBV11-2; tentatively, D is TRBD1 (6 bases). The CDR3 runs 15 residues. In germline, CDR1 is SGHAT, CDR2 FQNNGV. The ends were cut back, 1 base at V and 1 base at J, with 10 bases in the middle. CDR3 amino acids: CASSLAGQPNTEAFF. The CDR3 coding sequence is TGTGCCAGCAGCTTAGCTGGACAGCCGAACACTGAAGCTTTCTTT. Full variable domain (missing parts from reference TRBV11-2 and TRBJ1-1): EAGVAQSPRYKIIEKRQSVAFWCNPISGHATLYWYQQILGQGPKLLIQFQNNGVVDDSQLPKDRFSAERLKGVDSTLKIQPAKLEDSAVYLCASSLAGQPNTEAFFGQGTRLTVV.

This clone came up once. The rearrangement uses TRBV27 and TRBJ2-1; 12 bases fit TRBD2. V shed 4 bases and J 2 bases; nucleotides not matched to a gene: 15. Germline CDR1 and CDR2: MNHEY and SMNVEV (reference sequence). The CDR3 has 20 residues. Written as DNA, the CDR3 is TGTGCCAGCAGTTCAAAAGGACTAGCGGGACTTGCAGGTACCTACAATGAGCAGTTCTTC. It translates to CASSSKGLAGLAGTYNEQFF.

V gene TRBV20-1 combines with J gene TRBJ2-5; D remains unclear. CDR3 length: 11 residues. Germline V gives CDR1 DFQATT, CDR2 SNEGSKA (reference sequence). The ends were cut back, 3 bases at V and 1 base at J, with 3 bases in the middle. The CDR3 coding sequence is TGCAGTGCTAGGGCCCAAGAGACCCAGTACTTC. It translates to CSARAQETQYF.

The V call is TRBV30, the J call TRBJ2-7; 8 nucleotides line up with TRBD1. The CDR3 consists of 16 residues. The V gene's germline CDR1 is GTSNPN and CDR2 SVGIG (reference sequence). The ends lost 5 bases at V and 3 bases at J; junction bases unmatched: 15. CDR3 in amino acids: CAWQPPGAGGLYEQYF. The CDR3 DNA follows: TGTGCCTGGCAACCCCCAGGGGCAGGGGGCCTCTACGAGCAGTACTTC.

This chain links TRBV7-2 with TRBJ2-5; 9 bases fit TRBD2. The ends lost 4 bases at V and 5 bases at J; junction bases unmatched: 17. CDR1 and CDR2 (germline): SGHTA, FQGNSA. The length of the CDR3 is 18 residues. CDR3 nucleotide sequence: TGTGCCAGCAGCTCAAGCATCTTCCGACTAGCGGAGGTGGAGACCCAGTACTTC. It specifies CASSSSIFRLAEVETQYF.

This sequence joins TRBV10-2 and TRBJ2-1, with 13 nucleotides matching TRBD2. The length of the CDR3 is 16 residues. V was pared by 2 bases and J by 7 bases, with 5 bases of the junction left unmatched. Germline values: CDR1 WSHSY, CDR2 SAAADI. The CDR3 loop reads CASSEGLAGARNEQFF. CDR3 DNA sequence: TGCGCCAGCAGTGAGGGACTAGCGGGAGCTAGAAATGAGCAGTTCTTC.

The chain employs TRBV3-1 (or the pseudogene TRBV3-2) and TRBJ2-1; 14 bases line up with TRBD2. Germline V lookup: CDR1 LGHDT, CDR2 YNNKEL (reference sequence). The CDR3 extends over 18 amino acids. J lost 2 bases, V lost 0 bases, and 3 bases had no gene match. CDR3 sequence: CASSQDGTSGSTYNEQFF. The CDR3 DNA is TGTGCCAGCAGCCAAGATGGGACTAGCGGGAGTACCTACAATGAGCAGTTCTTC.

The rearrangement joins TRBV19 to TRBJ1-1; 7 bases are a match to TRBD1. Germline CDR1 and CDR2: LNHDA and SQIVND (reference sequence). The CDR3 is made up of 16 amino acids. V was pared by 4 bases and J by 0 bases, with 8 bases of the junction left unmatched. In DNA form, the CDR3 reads TGTGCCAGTAGTACCTCCCCGGACAGGATGAACACTGAAGCTTTCTTT. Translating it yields CASSTSPDRMNTEAFF.

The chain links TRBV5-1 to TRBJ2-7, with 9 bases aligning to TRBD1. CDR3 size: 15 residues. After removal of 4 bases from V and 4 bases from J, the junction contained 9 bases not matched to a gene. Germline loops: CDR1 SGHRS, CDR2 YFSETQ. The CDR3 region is CASSQGQGNPYEQYF. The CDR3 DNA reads TGCGCCAGCAGCCAAGGACAGGGGAACCCGTACGAGCAGTACTTC.

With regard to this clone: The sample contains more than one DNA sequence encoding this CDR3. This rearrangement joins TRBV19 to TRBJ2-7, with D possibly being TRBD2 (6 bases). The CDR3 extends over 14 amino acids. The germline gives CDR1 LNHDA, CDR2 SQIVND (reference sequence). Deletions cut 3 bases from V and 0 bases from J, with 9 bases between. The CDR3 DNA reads TGTGCCAGTAGTATCGCGGGGACCTCCTACGAGCAGTACTTC. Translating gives CASSIAGTSYEQYF.

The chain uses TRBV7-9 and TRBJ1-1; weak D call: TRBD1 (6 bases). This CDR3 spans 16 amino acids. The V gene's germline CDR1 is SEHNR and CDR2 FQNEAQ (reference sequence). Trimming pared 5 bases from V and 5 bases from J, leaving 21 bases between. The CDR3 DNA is TGTGCCAGCAGCCCCCAGACAGGATCTACTCGAACTGAAGCTTTCTTT. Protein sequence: CASSPQTGSTRTEAFF. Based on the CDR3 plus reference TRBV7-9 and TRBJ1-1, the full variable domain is DTGVSQNPRHKITKRGQNVTFRCDPISEHNRLYWYRQTLGQGPEFLTYFQNEAQLEKSRLLSDRFSAERPKGSFSTLEIQRTEQGDSAMYLCASSPQTGSTRTEAFFGQGTRLTVV.

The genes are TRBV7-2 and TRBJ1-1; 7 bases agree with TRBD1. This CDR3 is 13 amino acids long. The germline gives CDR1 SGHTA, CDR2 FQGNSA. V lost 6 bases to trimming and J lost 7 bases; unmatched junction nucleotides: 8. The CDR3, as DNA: TGTGCCAGCAGTTCGGAGGGGGCAGGTGAAGCTTTCTTT. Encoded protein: CASSSEGAGEAFF. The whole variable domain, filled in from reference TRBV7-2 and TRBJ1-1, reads GAGVSQSPSNKVTEKGKDVELRCDPISGHTALYWYRQSLGQGLEFLIYFQGNSAPDKSGLPSDRFSAERTGGSVSTLTIQRTQQEDSAVYLCASSSEGAGEAFFGQGTRLTVV.